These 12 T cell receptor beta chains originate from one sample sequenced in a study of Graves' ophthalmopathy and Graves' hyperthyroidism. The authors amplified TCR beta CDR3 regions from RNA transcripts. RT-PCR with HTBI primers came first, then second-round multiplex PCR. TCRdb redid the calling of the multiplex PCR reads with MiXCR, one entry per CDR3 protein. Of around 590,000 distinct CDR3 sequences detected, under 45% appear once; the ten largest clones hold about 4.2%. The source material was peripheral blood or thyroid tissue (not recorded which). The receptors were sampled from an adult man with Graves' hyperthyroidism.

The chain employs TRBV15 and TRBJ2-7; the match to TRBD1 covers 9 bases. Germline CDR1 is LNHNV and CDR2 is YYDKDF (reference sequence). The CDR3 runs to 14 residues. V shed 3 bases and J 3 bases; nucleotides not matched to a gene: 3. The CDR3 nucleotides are TGTGCCACCAGCAGCGACAGGGGGTACTACGAGCAGTACTTC. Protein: CATSSDRGYYEQYF.

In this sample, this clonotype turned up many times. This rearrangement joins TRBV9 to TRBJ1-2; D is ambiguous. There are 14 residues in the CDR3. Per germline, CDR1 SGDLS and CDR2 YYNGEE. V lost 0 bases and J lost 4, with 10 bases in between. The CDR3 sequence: CASSVESRSYGYTF. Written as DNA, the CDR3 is TGTGCCAGCAGCGTAGAATCCAGAAGCTATGGCTACACCTTC.

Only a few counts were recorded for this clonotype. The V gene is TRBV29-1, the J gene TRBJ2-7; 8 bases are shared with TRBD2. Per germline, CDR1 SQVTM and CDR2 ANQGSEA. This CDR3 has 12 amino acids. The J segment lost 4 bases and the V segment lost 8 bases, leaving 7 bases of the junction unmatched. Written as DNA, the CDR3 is TGCAGCTTGGCCGGGACTAGTTACGAGCAGTACTTC. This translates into CSLAGTSYEQYF.

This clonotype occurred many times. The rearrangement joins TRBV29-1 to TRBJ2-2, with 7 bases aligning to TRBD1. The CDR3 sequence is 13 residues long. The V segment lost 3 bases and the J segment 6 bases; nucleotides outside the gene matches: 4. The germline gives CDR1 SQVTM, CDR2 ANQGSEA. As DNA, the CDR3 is TGCAGCGTTGACAGGGGGAGCCCCGGGGAGCTGTTTTTT. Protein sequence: CSVDRGSPGELFF.

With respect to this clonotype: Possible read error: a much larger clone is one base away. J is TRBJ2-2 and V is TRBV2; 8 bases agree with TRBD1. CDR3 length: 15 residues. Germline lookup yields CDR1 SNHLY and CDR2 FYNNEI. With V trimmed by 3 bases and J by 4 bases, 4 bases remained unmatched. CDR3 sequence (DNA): TGTGCCAGCAGTGACGCCGACAGGGGCACCGGGGAGCTGTTTTTT. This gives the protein CASSDADRGTGELFF.

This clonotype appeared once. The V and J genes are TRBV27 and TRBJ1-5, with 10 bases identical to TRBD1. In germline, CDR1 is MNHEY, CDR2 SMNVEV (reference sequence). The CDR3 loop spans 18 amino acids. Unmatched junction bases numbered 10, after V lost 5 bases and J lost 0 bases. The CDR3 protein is CASSPNMDRGFSNQPQHF. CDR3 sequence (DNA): TGTGCCAGCAGTCCGAATATGGACAGGGGGTTTAGCAATCAGCCCCAGCATTTT.

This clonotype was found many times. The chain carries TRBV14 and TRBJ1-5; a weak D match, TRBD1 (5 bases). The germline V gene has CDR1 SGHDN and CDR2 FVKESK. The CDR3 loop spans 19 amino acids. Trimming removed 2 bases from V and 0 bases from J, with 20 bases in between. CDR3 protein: CASSQRGGRGVDSNQPQHF. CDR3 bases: TGTGCCAGCAGCCAACGCGGCGGGCGGGGGGTCGATAGCAATCAGCCCCAGCATTTT.

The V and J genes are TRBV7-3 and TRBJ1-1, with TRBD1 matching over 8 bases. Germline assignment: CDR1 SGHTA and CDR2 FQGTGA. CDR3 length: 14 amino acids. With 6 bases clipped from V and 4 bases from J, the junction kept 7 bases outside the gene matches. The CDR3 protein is CASSLDRVVTEAFF. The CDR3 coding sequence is TGTGCCAGCAGTTTGGACAGGGTCGTCACTGAAGCTTTCTTT. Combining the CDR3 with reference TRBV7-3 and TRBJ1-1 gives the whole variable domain GAGVSQTPSNKVTEKGKYVELRCDPISGHTALYWYRQSLGQGPEFLIYFQGTGAADDSGLPNDRFFAVRPEGSVSTLKIQRTERGDSAVYLCASSLDRVVTEAFFGQGTRLTVV.

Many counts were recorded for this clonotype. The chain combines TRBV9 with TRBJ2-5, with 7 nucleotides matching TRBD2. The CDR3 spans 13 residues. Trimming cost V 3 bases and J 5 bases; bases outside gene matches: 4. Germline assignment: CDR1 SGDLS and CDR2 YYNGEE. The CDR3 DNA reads TGTGCCAGCAGCGACGCGCGGGGGGAGACCCAGTACTTC. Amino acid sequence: CASSDARGETQYF.

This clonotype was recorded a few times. The CDR3 DNA is TGTGCCAGCACACCCCTACCGATGAACTATGGCTACACCTTC. Translating it yields CASTPLPMNYGYTF. The chain has TRBV27 and TRBJ1-2; D uncertain. Trimming cost V 7 bases and J 2 bases, with 14 bases left between them. The CDR3 loop spans 14 amino acids. Per the germline V gene, CDR1 is MNHEY and CDR2 is SMNVEV (reference sequence).

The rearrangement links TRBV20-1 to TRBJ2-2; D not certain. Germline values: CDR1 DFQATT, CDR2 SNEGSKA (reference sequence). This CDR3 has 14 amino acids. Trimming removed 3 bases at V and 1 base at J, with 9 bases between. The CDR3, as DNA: TGCAGTGCTAGTGAAGGCATGAACACCGGGGAGCTGTTTTTT. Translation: CSASEGMNTGELFF.

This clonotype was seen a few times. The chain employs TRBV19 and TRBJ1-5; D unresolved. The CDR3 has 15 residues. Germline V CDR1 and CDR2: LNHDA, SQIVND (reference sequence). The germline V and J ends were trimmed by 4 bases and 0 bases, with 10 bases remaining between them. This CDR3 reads CASSTREISNQPQHF. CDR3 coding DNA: TGTGCCAGTAGTACGAGGGAGATTAGCAATCAGCCCCAGCATTTT.